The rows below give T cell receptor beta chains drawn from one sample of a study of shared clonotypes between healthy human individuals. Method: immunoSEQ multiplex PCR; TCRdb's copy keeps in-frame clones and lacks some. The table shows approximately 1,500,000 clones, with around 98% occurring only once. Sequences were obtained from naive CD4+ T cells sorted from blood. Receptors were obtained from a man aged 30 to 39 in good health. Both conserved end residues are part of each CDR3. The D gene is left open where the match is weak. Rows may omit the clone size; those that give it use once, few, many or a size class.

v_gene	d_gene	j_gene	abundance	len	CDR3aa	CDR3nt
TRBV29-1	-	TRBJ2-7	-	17	CSVKQGLAWDWGYEQYF	TGCAGCGTTAAACAGGGTTTAGCGTGGGATTGGGGGTACGAGCAGTACTTC
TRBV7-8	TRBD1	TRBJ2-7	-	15	CASSLQGDRAYEQYF	TGTGCCAGCAGCTTACAGGGAGACAGGGCCTACGAGCAGTACTTC
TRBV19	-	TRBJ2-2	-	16	CASKIGRAGNTGELFF	TGTGCCAGTAAGATCGGGCGGGCAGGGAACACCGGGGAGCTGTTTTTT
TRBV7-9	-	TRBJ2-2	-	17	CASSLVTRRPNTGELFF	TGTGCCAGCAGCTTAGTGACTCGTCGACCGAACACCGGGGAGCTGTTTTTT
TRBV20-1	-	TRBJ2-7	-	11	CSASRGDEQYF	TGCAGTGCCTCCCGAGGGGACGAGCAGTACTTC
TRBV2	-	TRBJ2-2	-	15	CASCGGMGNTGELFF	TGTGCCAGTTGTGGCGGGATGGGGAACACCGGGGAGCTGTTTTTT
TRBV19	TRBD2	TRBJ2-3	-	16	CASSTPAGGSTDTQYF	TGTGCCAGTAGTACCCCAGCGGGAGGGAGCACAGATACGCAGTATTTT
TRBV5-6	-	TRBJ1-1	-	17	CASSFTKLGRANTEAFF	TGTGCCAGCAGCTTCACAAAACTGGGCAGGGCGAACACTGAAGCTTTCTTT
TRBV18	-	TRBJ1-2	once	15	CASSPQGVPNYGYTF	TGTGCCAGCTCACCCCAGGGAGTTCCTAACTATGGCTACACCTTC
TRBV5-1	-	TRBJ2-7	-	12	CASSGGHHKQYF	TGCGCCAGCAGCGGGGGGCATCACAAGCAGTACTTC
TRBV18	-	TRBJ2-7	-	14	CASSLSGEPYEQYF	TGTGCCAGCTCCCTTAGCGGAGAACCCTACGAGCAGTACTTC
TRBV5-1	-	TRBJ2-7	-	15	CASSPTTRSSYEQYF	TGCGCCAGCAGCCCCACTACAAGGAGCTCCTACGAGCAGTACTTC
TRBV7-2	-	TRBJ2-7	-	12	CASSLEFYEQYF	TGTGCCAGCAGCTTAGAATTTTACGAGCAGTACTTC
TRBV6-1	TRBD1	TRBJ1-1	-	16	CASRETGTVPNTEAFF	TGTGCCAGCAGGGAAACCGGGACAGTACCCAACACTGAAGCTTTCTTT
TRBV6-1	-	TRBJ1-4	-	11	CASGMNEKLFF	TGTGCCAGCGGTATGAATGAAAAACTGTTTTTT
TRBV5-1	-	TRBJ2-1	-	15	CASSFLLGAYNEQFF	TGCGCCAGCAGCTTTCTGCTAGGCGCCTACAATGAGCAGTTCTTC
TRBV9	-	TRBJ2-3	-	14	CASSVEGSGVTQYF	TGTGCCAGCAGCGTAGAGGGGAGTGGGGTTACGCAGTATTTT
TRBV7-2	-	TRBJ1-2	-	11	CASSLNSGYTF	TGTGCCAGCAGCCTCAACAGTGGCTACACCTTC
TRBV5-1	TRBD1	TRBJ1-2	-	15	CASTSGTGVSGGYTF	TGCGCCAGCACCTCCGGGACAGGGGTTTCTGGGGGCTACACCTTC
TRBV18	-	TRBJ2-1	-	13	CASSPTENREQFF	TGTGCCAGCTCACCGACGGAAAACAGGGAGCAGTTCTTC
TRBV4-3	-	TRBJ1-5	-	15	CASSQDMLGNQPQHF	TGCGCCAGCAGCCAAGACATGTTAGGCAATCAGCCCCAGCATTTT
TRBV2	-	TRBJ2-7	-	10	CASRVGEQYF	TGTGCCAGCAGGGTAGGGGAGCAGTACTTC
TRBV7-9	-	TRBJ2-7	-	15	CASSLSGGSSYEQYF	TGTGCCAGCAGCCTCTCAGGGGGGTCCTCCTACGAGCAGTACTTC
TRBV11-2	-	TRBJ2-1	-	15	CASSPTFTGLNEQFF	TGTGCCAGCAGCCCGACCTTTACAGGGTTGAATGAGCAGTTCTTC
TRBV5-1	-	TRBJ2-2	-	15	CASSRAAILAGELFF	TGCGCCAGCAGCCGGGCTGCCATTTTAGCCGGGGAGCTGTTTTTT
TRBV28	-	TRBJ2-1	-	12	CASSWSYNEQFF	TGTGCCAGCAGTTGGAGCTACAATGAGCAGTTCTTC
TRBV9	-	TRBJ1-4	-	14	CASSFELGGEKLFF	TGTGCCAGCAGCTTTGAACTCGGGGGGGAAAAGCTGTTTTTT
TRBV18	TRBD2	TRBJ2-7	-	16	CASSLSAGGSSYEQYF	TGTGCCAGCTCACTGTCGGCGGGAGGAAGCTCCTACGAGCAGTACTTC
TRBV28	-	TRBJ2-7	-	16	CASSLRVVLPGYEQYF	TGTGCCAGCAGCCTCCGGGTCGTCCTGCCAGGCTACGAGCAGTACTTC
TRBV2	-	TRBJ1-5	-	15	CASSEALTGYQPQHF	TGTGCCAGCAGTGAAGCCCTGACAGGTTATCAGCCCCAGCATTTT
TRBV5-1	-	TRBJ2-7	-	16	CASSLAPSPTGYEQYF	TGCGCCAGCAGCTTGGCCCCTAGCCCCACGGGCTACGAGCAGTACTTC
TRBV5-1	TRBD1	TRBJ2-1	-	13	CASSGTGYNEQFF	TGCGCCAGCAGCGGGACAGGGTACAATGAGCAGTTCTTC
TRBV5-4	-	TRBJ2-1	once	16	CASSLGPDGTYNEQFF	TGTGCCAGCAGCTTGGGTCCGGACGGGACCTACAATGAGCAGTTCTTC
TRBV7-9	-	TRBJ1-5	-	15	CASSPPGSGNQPQHF	TGTGCCAGCAGCCCCCCGGGTTCCGGCAATCAGCCCCAGCATTTT
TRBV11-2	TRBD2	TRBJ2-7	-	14	CASSQILATYEQYF	TGTGCCAGCAGCCAAATACTAGCGACTTACGAGCAGTACTTC
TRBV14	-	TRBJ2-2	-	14	CASSQLFGTGELFF	TGTGCCAGCAGCCAATTATTTGGGACCGGGGAGCTGTTTTTT
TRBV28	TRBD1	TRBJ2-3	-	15	CASRPRTGGTDTQYF	TGTGCCAGCCGCCCCCGGACAGGGGGCACAGATACGCAGTATTTT
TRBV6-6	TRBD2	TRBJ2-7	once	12	CATRGRENEQYF	TGTGCCACCCGCGGGAGGGAAAACGAGCAGTACTTC
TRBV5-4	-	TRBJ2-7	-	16	CASSAGTERKNTEQYF	TGTGCCAGCAGCGCGGGGACGGAGCGCAAGAACACCGAGCAGTACTTC
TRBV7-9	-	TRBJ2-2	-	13	CASSRGGAGELFF	TGTGCCAGCAGCCGAGGGGGTGCCGGGGAGCTGTTTTTT
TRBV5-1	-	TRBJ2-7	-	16	CASNLGRDTRSYEQYF	TGCGCCAGCAACCTAGGCCGGGACACCCGCTCCTACGAGCAGTACTTC
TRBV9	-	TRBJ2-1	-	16	CASSVGPGAIDDEQFF	TGTGCCAGCAGCGTAGGCCCGGGGGCAATTGATGATGAGCAGTTCTTC
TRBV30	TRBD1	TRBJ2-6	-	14	CAWDRASGANVLTF	TGTGCCTGGGACAGGGCTTCTGGGGCCAACGTCCTGACTTTC
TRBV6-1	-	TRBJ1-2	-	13	CASSELKKGGYTF	TGTGCCAGCAGTGAGCTCAAGAAGGGCGGCTACACCTTC